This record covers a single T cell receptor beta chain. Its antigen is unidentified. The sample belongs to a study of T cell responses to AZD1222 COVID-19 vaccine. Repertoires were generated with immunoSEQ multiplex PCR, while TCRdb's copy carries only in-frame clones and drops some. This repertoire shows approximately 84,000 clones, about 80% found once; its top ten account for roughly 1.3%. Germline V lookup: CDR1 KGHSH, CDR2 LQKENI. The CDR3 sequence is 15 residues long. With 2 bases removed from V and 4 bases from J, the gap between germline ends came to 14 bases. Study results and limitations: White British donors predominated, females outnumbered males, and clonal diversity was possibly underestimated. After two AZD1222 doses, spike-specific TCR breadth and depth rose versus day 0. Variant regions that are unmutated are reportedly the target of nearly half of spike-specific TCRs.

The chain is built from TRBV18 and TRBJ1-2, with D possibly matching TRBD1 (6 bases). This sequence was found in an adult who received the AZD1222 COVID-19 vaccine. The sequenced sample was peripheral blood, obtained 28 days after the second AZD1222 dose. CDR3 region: CASSPSPDRPYGYTF. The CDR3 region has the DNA TGTGCCAGCTCACCATCTCCCGACAGGCCCTATGGCTACACCTTC.